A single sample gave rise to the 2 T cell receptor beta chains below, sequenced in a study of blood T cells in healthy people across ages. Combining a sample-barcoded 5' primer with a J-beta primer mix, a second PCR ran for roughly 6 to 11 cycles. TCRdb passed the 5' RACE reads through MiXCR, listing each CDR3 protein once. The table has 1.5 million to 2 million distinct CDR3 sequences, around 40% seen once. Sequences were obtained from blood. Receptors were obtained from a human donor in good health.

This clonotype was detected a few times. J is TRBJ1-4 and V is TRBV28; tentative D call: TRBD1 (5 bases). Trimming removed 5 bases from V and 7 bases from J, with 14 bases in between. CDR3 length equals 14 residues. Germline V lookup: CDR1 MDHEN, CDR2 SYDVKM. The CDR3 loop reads CASSGRDLIEKLFF. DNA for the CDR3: TGTGCCAGCAGTGGCCGGGACCTAATTGAAAAACTGTTTTTT.

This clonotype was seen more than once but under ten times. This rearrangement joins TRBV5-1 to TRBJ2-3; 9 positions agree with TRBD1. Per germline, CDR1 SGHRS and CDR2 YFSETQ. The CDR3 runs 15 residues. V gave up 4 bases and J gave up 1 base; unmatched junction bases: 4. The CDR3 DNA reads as TGCGCCAGCAGCCCTTGGACAGGGGGCACAGATACGCAGTATTTT. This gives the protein CASSPWTGGTDTQYF.